This record looks at one T cell receptor (beta chain) sequence and its context. After re-calling the 5' RACE reads, TCRdb lists one entry per CDR3 protein, DNA absent. The clone table shows over 100,000 distinct CDR3 sequences, with the ten largest holding 12%. The CDR3 loop spans 18 amino acids. This entry is derived from a study of monozygotic twins with inflammatory bowel disease. This TCR derives from a human donor with ulcerative colitis or Crohn's disease, or a healthy co-twin of an affected twin (not recorded which). The rearrangement joins TRBV12-3 or TRBV12-4 to TRBJ2-7; TCRdb picks TRBD2, but there is no DNA to check that call. The sequencing sample was made of blood. The CDR3 sequence is CASSLRNPSGGSSYEQYF.